This TCR beta chain came from a study of cytotoxic CD8 clonotypes in ibrutinib-treated CLL. Trimming pared 1 base from V and 7 bases from J, leaving 15 bases between. The CDR3 extends over 14 amino acids. Per germline, CDR1 SGHRS and CDR2 YFSETQ. Profiling relied on immunoSEQ multiplex PCR, and the TCRdb table lists in-frame clones only, not all of them. The data contain approximately 32,000 clones, approximately 70% of them singletons. In this sample, this clone turned up once. Sequenced material: PBMCs, taken before ibrutinib treatment. J is TRBJ2-7 and V is TRBV5-1; no clear D gene. This receptor was obtained from a human donor with chronic lymphocytic leukemia. CDR3 sequence (DNA): TGCGCCAGCAGCTTGATCTCTCCCGACGGGGAGCAGTACTTC. Amino acids: CASSLISPDGEQYF.